These 9 T cell receptor beta chains originate from one sample sequenced in a study of control samples from healthy donors and cancer patients. Profiling relied on immunoSEQ multiplex PCR, and the TCRdb table lists in-frame clones only, not all of them. Its table records fewer than 200,000 clones. Input material: blood. The source is a woman aged 25-40 years in good health.

V gene TRBV28 combines with J gene TRBJ2-5; 7 bases line up with TRBD1. Germline V lookup: CDR1 MDHEN, CDR2 SYDVKM. This CDR3 has 17 amino acids. V was clipped by 8 bases and J by 2 bases; unmatched bases: 17. The CDR3 region is CASPPRDSYKPQETQYF. Written as DNA, the CDR3 is TGTGCCAGCCCACCCCGGGACAGCTATAAACCTCAAGAGACCCAGTACTTC.

The J gene is TRBJ2-6, the V gene TRBV6-5; D not resolved. Deletions cut 7 bases from V and 2 bases from J, with 6 bases between. This CDR3 is built from 13 residues. Looked up from germline, CDR1 is MNHEY and CDR2 is SVGAGI. The CDR3 DNA is TGTGCCAGCATAATTGCTGGGGCCAACGTCCTGACTTTC. As protein: CASIIAGANVLTF.

The V and J genes are TRBV7-9 and TRBJ2-2, with D perhaps TRBD2 (5 bases). V lost 5 bases and J 2 bases, leaving 12 bases between the germline ends. The CDR3 contains 15 residues. CDR1 and CDR2 (germline): SEHNR, FQNEAQ (reference sequence). CDR3 coding DNA: TGTGCCAGCAGCCTCCGGACTCCTAACACCGGGGAGCTGTTTTTT. Translation gives CASSLRTPNTGELFF.

The gene calls are TRBV28 and TRBJ2-1; tentative D call: TRBD1 (6 bases). Trimming removed 5 bases at V and 5 bases at J, with 19 bases between. CDR3 size: 16 residues. Germline-derived CDR1 and CDR2 are MDHEN and SYDVKM. The CDR3 DNA is TGTGCCAGCAGTACCGTTCAGGGGAATATCGACAATGAGCAGTTCTTC. As protein: CASSTVQGNIDNEQFF.

This chain uses TRBV6-5 with TRBJ1-1; 8 nucleotides match TRBD1. The CDR3 runs to 13 residues. Germline loops: CDR1 MNHEY, CDR2 SVGAGI. V shed 4 bases, J shed 7 bases, and the junction held 5 bases outside the gene matches. The CDR3, as DNA: TGTGCCAGCAGTTCGACAGGGGAGGGTGAAGCTTTCTTT. Translated: CASSSTGEGEAFF.

This sequence joins TRBV27 and TRBJ1-2; no firm D call. CDR3 length equals 13 residues. Germline V lookup: CDR1 MNHEY, CDR2 SMNVEV (reference sequence). Deletions cut 2 bases from V and 0 bases from J, with 4 bases between. The CDR3 sequence is CASSLEANYGYTF. The CDR3 DNA follows: TGTGCCAGCAGTTTAGAGGCTAACTATGGCTACACCTTC.

The chain couples TRBV9 to TRBJ2-3; TRBD1 aligns across 7 bases. In germline, CDR1 is SGDLS, CDR2 YYNGEE. The CDR3 consists of 17 residues. J was trimmed by 0 bases and V by 2 bases; bases with no gene match: 9. This CDR3 reads CASSVRDRTQSTDTQYF. For the CDR3, the DNA is TGTGCCAGCAGCGTCCGGGACAGAACCCAAAGCACAGATACGCAGTATTTT.

The chain joins TRBV19 to TRBJ1-4; D not certain. Germline V CDR1 and CDR2: LNHDA, SQIVND (reference sequence). The length of the CDR3 is 15 residues. Trimming took off 6 bases at V and 8 bases at J, with 19 bases between the two ends. The chain's CDR3 is CASSTDASDREKLFF. As DNA, the CDR3 is TGTGCCAGTAGCACGGATGCCTCCGACCGGGAAAAACTGTTTTTT. The full variable domain, completed using reference TRBV19 and TRBJ1-4, is DGGITQSPKYLFRKEGQNVTLSCEQNLNHDAMYWYRQDPGQGLRLIYYSQIVNDFQKGDIAEGYSVSREKKESFPLTVTSAQKNPTAFYLCASSTDASDREKLFFGSGTQLSVL.

V is TRBV3-1 (or the pseudogene TRBV3-2) and J is TRBJ2-7; D not resolved. The germline V gene encodes CDR1 LGHDT and CDR2 YNNKEL (reference sequence). This CDR3 has 14 residues. Trimming removed 2 bases from V and 6 bases from J, with 14 bases in between. The DNA for the CDR3 is TGTGCCAGCAGCCAAAGAGGTTCGGCAGCCGAGCAGTACTTC. Translated, it gives CASSQRGSAAEQYF.